This TCR beta chain was captured by sequencing in a study of blood T cell repertoires in COVID-19. Looking at the study overall: Researchers got acute and convalescent COVID-19 samples from the United States, Italy and Spain. Sources were T cells, B-cell-depleted T cells, or PBMCs; the material itself was cDNA or gDNA.

The ends were cut back, 0 bases at V and 5 bases at J, with 14 bases in the middle. Germline values: CDR1 SGHKS, CDR2 YYEKEE (reference sequence). This CDR3 has 15 residues. Per the authors' pipeline: Amplifying reference gene primers gave estimates of nucleated cell counts. Generated by immunoSEQ multiplex PCR, the TCRdb table keeps only in-frame clones and is missing some. V and J calls and clone size are as listed in that table; D and trimming were resolved from the DNA. The repertoire holds 200,000 to 300,000 clones, around 80% seen once, with under 5% in the top ten. This clone came up a few times.

The gene calls are TRBV5-5 and TRBJ2-5; D might be TRBD1 (6 bases). The specimen was peripheral blood. The sequence was collected from a man between 60 and 70 years old with acute or convalescent COVID-19. The CDR3: CASSLEQGALETQYF. The CDR3 nucleotides read TGTGCCAGCAGCTTGGAACAGGGAGCTTTGGAGACCCAGTACTTC. The whole variable domain, remainder taken from reference TRBV5-5 and TRBJ2-5, is DAGVTQSPTHLIKTRGQQVTLRCSPISGHKSVSWYQQVLGQGPQFIFQYYEKEERGRGNFPDRFSARQFPNYSSELNVNALLLGDSALYLCASSLEQGALETQYFGPGTRLLVL.